The next 25 T cell receptor beta chains were all read from a single sample in a study of memory CD4+ T cells and cytomegalovirus serostatus. The sort gate was single viable CD3+CD4+CD8-CD45RO+ cells for memory CD4+ T cells. Assay used: immunoSEQ multiplex PCR; TCRdb lists only in-frame clones, some missing. The profile covers over 65,000 clones, with roughly three quarters appearing a single time and approximately 2.4% taken by the ten largest. The sample was memory CD4+ T cells from blood. The source is an adult in good health and CMV-seropositive.

The rearrangement uses TRBV12-2 and TRBJ2-5; TRBD2, the table's D call, was not compared with the DNA. TRBV12-2 is a documented pseudogene. The CDR3 extends over 14 amino acids. The CDR3 loop is CASVRREGWETQYF. The DNA of the CDR3 is TGTGCCTCCGTTCGGCGGGAGGGCTGGGAGACCCAGTACTTC.

V and J are TRBV5-6 and TRBJ2-5; D is possibly TRBD1 (5 bases). The CDR3 totals 11 residues. The germline V gene encodes CDR1 SGHDT and CDR2 YYEEEE. V shed 7 bases and J shed 5 bases, with 9 bases lying between them. CDR3 sequence: CASAKGETQYF. The CDR3, as DNA: TGTGCCAGCGCCAAGGGGGAGACCCAGTACTTC.

The chain couples TRBV7-8 to TRBJ1-2; 7 bases fit TRBD1. The V and J ends lost 1 base and 4 bases, in that order; junction bases with no gene match: 6. The germline V gene encodes CDR1 SGHVS and CDR2 FQNEAQ. The CDR3 runs 15 residues. The CDR3 bases are TGTGCCAGCAGCTTAGTTGACAGGGCTAGCTATGGCTACACCTTC. Encoded protein: CASSLVDRASYGYTF.

This chain uses TRBV4-1 with TRBJ1-6; no firm D call. Germline V lookup: CDR1 MGHRA, CDR2 YSYEKL. The germline V and J ends were trimmed by 0 bases and 0 bases, with 12 bases remaining between them. The CDR3 contains 18 residues. CDR3 protein: CASSQEASASSYNSPLHF. CDR3 sequence (DNA): TGCGCCAGCAGCCAAGAGGCGTCAGCGAGCTCCTATAATTCACCCCTCCACTTT.

The chain links TRBV6-5 to TRBJ2-3; D is undetermined. This CDR3 is 13 amino acids long. The V end was cut by 6 bases, the J end by 6 bases, with 13 bases between. CDR1 is MNHEY, CDR2 SVGAGI, per germline. The CDR3 region is CASRGRWTDTQYF. The CDR3 coding sequence is TGTGCCAGCAGAGGCCGGTGGACCGATACGCAGTATTTT.

The chain uses TRBV30 and TRBJ2-3; TRBD1 matches at 7 bases. Germline V gene sequence: CDR1 GTSNPN, CDR2 SVGIG (reference sequence). The J segment lost 4 bases and the V segment lost 5 bases, leaving 6 bases of the junction unmatched. The CDR3 runs to 13 residues. CDR3 region: CAWESQGSDTQYF. The CDR3 DNA reads as TGTGCCTGGGAATCACAGGGGTCAGATACGCAGTATTTT.

The sample holds one count of this clone. This chain uses TRBV7-8 with TRBJ2-4; the D is unclear. The CDR3 is 16 residues long. Trimming took off 5 bases at V and 1 base at J, with 15 bases between the two ends. Looked up from germline, CDR1 is SGHVS and CDR2 is FQNEAQ. The chain's CDR3 is CASSPPGPRAKNIQYF. CDR3 in DNA: TGTGCCAGCAGCCCCCCGGGCCCAAGGGCCAAAAACATTCAGTACTTC.

This chain joins TRBV30 and TRBJ1-5, with TRBD1 matching over 8 bases. The CDR3 contains 15 residues. The V gene's germline CDR1 is GTSNPN and CDR2 SVGIG (reference sequence). Trimming took 2 bases from V and 7 from J; bases not matched to a gene: 10. CDR3 sequence reads: CAWSKDRASKQPQHF. The CDR3 nucleotides are TGTGCCTGGAGTAAGGACAGGGCATCAAAGCAGCCCCAGCATTTT.

The rearrangement uses TRBV10-1 and TRBJ1-1, with D unclear. CDR1 is WNHNN and CDR2 is SYGVQD in the germline V gene (reference sequence). This CDR3 has 11 amino acids. Trimming left V 3 bases short and J 10 bases short, with 9 bases between. The CDR3 coding sequence is TGCGCCAGCAGTGAAAATAGCAGAGCTTTCTTT. Translated, it gives CASSENSRAFF.

CDR3: CASSSPKGQMNTEAFF. The CDR3 bases are TGTGCCAGCAGTTCTCCCAAGGGGCAGATGAACACTGAAGCTTTCTTT. V and J are TRBV27 and TRBJ1-1, with D tentatively TRBD1 (5 bases). Germline loops: CDR1 MNHEY, CDR2 SMNVEV (reference sequence). V was clipped by 4 bases and J by 0 bases, with 15 bases between them. The CDR3 runs 16 residues.

The V call is TRBV11-3, the J call TRBJ2-1; D is uncertain. There are 11 residues in the CDR3. Per the germline V gene, CDR1 is SGHNT and CDR2 is YENEEA. Trimming cost V 5 bases and J 9 bases, with 8 bases left between them. The CDR3 bases are TGTGCCAGCAGCGAACTTCGTGAGCAGTTCTTC. It yields the protein CASSELREQFF.

The rearrangement uses TRBV7-9 and TRBJ1-1; a possible D gene is TRBD1 (6 bases). This CDR3 has 14 residues. Germline V gene lookup returns CDR1 SEHNR and CDR2 FQNEAQ (reference sequence). V gave up 5 bases and J gave up 11 bases, with 21 bases separating them. The CDR3 nucleotides are TGTGCCAGCAGCCAACCACCCGGGACACTTTCGGCTTTCTTT. It translates to CASSQPPGTLSAFF.

This clone was seen a single time. This chain uses TRBV2 with TRBJ1-1; 7 bases fit TRBD1. J gave up 1 base and V 6 bases, and 8 bases lay outside the gene matches. Germline V gene data show CDR1 as SNHLY and CDR2 as FYNNEI. The CDR3 totals 15 residues. CDR3 sequence reads: CASSGQAGRNTEAFF. The CDR3 DNA is TGTGCCAGCAGCGGACAGGCGGGGAGGAACACTGAAGCTTTCTTT.

The chain recombines TRBV10-3 with TRBJ2-3, with 7 bases that match TRBD1. Germline trimming cut 2 bases from V and 3 bases from J; bases unmatched to any gene: 2. The germline V gene encodes CDR1 ENHRY and CDR2 SYGVKD. The CDR3 is made up of 14 amino acids. As DNA, the CDR3 is TGTGCCATCAGTGAGGGGACAGCAACAGATACGCAGTATTTT. Amino acids: CAISEGTATDTQYF.

CDR3 sequence reads: CASSPVSGANVLTF. Written as DNA, the CDR3 is TGTGCCAGCAGCCCCGTATCTGGGGCCAACGTCCTGACTTTC. The chain combines TRBV7-2 with TRBJ2-6; no definite D call. The CDR3 spans 14 residues. V lost 5 bases and J 1 base, leaving 6 bases between the germline ends. Germline CDR1 reads SGHTA; CDR2 reads FQGNSA.

This chain links TRBV29-1 with TRBJ1-2, with D maybe TRBD1 (5 bases). The CDR3 contains 16 residues. Trimming took off 3 bases at V and 7 bases at J, with 24 bases between the two ends. Germline V gene data show CDR1 as SQVTM and CDR2 as ANQGSEA. CDR3 sequence: CSVEGGQGARVGGYTF. The DNA for the CDR3 is TGCAGCGTTGAGGGTGGGCAGGGAGCTAGAGTAGGTGGCTACACCTTC.

CDR3 sequence reads: CATSRDRDRGLRQATEAFF. CDR3 coding DNA: TGTGCCACCAGCAGAGACCGGGACAGGGGATTAAGGCAGGCCACTGAAGCTTTCTTT. The chain couples TRBV15 to TRBJ1-1; 10 nucleotides align to TRBD1. Germline V lookup: CDR1 LNHNV, CDR2 YYDKDF (reference sequence). This CDR3 is built from 19 residues. V trimming: 0 bases; J trimming: 4 bases; junction bases outside the gene matches: 14. The full variable domain, with the rest looked up from reference TRBV15 and TRBJ1-1, is DAMVIQNPRYQVTQFGKPVTLSCSQTLNHNVMYWYQQKSSQAPKLLFHYYDKDFNNEADTPDNFQSRRPNTSFCFLDIRSPGLGDTAMYLCATSRDRDRGLRQATEAFFGQGTRLTVV.

The V and J genes are TRBV7-2 and TRBJ1-2; possibly TRBD1 for D (6 bases). The CDR3 loop spans 17 amino acids. The V and J ends lost 1 base and 7 bases respectively, with 22 bases between them. Germline CDR1 and CDR2: SGHTA and FQGNSA. The CDR3 DNA reads TGTGCCAGCAGCTTAGTGGGTGGGGGGCAGTCATCGAGTGGCTACACCTTC. This translates into CASSLVGGGQSSSGYTF. The entire variable domain, with the rest obtained from reference TRBV7-2 and TRBJ1-2, is as follows: GAGVSQSPSNKVTEKGKDVELRCDPISGHTALYWYRQSLGQGLEFLIYFQGNSAPDKSGLPSDRFSAERTGGSVSTLTIQRTQQEDSAVYLCASSLVGGGQSSSGYTFGSGTRLTVV.

CDR3 in DNA: TGTGCCAGCAGCTTTAAGGGAAGGACCGGGGAGCTGTTTTTT. This codes for CASSFKGRTGELFF. The rearrangement joins TRBV7-2 to TRBJ2-2, with no clear D. The CDR3 sequence is 14 residues long. Trimming took 3 bases from V and 5 from J, leaving 10 bases between them. Germline lookup yields CDR1 SGHTA and CDR2 FQGNSA.

This clone was seen only once. V is TRBV7-2 and J is TRBJ2-3, with TRBD1 matching 7 bases. The J segment lost 2 bases and the V segment lost 5 bases, leaving 4 bases of the junction unmatched. The CDR3 has 14 residues. Germline V gives CDR1 SGHTA, CDR2 FQGNSA. DNA of the CDR3: TGTGCCAGCAGCCCAGGACAGGACACAGATACGCAGTATTTT. This sequence encodes CASSPGQDTDTQYF.

This chain uses TRBV18 with TRBJ1-1; D might be TRBD1 (5 bases). CDR3 size: 15 residues. The V end lost 0 bases, the J end lost 3 bases, and 11 bases lay between the germline ends. Germline V gene sequence: CDR1 KGHSH, CDR2 LQKENI. The CDR3 DNA reads TGTGCCAGCTCACCACCTGCAGGGAGGGACACTGAAGCTTTCTTT. Encoded protein: CASSPPAGRDTEAFF.

The chain carries TRBV2 and TRBJ2-5, with 9 bases fitting TRBD2. J lost 2 bases, V lost 6 bases, and 16 bases had no gene match. This CDR3 comprises 18 residues. CDR1 SNHLY and CDR2 FYNNEI come from the germline V gene. This CDR3 reads CASRGPLTTSGRQETQYF. The CDR3 bases are TGTGCCAGCAGGGGCCCGCTCACGACTAGCGGAAGACAAGAGACCCAGTACTTC. Full variable domain (remainder filled in from reference TRBV2 and TRBJ2-5): EPEVTQTPSHQVTQMGQEVILRCVPISNHLYFYWYRQILGQKVEFLVSFYNNEISEKSEIFDDQFSVERPDGSNFTLKIRSTKLEDSAMYFCASRGPLTTSGRQETQYFGPGTRLLVL.

The genes are TRBV5-4 and TRBJ2-5; D remains unclear. Trimming took off 0 bases at V and 1 base at J, with 7 bases between the two ends. CDR3 length equals 14 residues. Germline loops: CDR1 SGHNT, CDR2 YYREEE (reference sequence). The CDR3 DNA is TGTGCCAGCAGCTTGGGGCAATTCCAAGAGACCCAGTACTTC. Protein product: CASSLGQFQETQYF.

The chain links TRBV28 to TRBJ1-6; TRBD1 is a possible D gene (6 bases). Trimming pared 5 bases from V and 7 bases from J, leaving 18 bases between. CDR1 and CDR2 from the germline V gene are MDHEN and SYDVKM. The CDR3 has 16 amino acids. The CDR3 coding sequence is TGTGCCAGCAGTCCACCCTCGTGGAGGGGGAATTCACCCCTCCACTTT. Protein product: CASSPPSWRGNSPLHF.

The rearrangement uses TRBV6-5 and TRBJ1-1; D remains unclear. CDR1 and CDR2 from the germline V gene are MNHEY and SVGAGI. The V end lost 8 bases, the J end lost 5 bases, and 9 bases lay between the germline ends. CDR3 length equals 11 residues. CDR3 amino acids: CASGRQTEAFF. The CDR3 DNA is TGTGCCAGCGGGAGGCAGACTGAAGCTTTCTTT.